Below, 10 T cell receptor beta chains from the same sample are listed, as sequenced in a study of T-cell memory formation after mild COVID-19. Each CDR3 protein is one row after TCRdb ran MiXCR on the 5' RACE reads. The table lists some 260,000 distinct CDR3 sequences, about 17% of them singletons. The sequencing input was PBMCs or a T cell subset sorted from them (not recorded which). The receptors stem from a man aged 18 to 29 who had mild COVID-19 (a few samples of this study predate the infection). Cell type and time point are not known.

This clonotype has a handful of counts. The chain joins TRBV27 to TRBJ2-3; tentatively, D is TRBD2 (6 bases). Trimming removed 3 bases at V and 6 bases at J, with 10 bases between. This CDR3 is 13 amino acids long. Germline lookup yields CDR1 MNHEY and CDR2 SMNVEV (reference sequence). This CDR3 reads CASSLGLKDTQYF. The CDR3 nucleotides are TGTGCCAGCAGTTTGGGACTGAAGGATACGCAGTATTTT.

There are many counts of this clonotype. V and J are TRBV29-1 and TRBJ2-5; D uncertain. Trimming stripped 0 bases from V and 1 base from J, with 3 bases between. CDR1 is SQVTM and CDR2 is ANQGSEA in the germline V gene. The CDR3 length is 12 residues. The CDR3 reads CSVEDSQETQYF. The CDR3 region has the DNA TGCAGCGTTGAAGACAGCCAAGAGACCCAGTACTTC. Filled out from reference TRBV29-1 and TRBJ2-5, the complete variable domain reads SAVISQKPSRDICQRGTSLTIQCQVDSQVTMMFWYRQQPGQSLTLIATANQGSEATYESGFVIDKFPISRPNLTFSTLTVSNMSPEDSSIYLCSVEDSQETQYFGPGTRLLVL.

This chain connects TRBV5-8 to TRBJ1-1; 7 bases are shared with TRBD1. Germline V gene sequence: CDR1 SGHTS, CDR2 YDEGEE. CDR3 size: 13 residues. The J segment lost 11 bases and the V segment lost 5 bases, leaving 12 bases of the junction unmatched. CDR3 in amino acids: CASSSGQRRGAFF. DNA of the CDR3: TGTGCCAGCAGTTCGGGACAGAGGCGTGGTGCTTTCTTT.

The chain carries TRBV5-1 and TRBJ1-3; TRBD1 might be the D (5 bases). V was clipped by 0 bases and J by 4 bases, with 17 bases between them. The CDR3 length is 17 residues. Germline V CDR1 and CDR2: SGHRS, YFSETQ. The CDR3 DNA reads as TGCGCCAGCAGCTTGGGGGCATTGAGGGGTGTCGGAAACACCATATATTTT. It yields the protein CASSLGALRGVGNTIYF.

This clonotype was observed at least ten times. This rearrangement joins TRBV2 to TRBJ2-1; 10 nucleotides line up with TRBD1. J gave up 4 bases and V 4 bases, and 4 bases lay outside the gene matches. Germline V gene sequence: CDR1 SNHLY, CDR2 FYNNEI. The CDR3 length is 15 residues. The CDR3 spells CASSGPGQGYNEQFF. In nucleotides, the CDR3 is TGTGCCAGCAGTGGCCCGGGACAGGGGTACAATGAGCAGTTCTTC.

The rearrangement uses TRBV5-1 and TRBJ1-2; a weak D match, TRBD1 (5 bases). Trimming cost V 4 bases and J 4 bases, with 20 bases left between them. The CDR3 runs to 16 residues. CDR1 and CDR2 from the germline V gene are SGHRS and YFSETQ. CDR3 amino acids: CASSLEGTGAGYGYTF. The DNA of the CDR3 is TGCGCCAGCAGCCTAGAAGGCACAGGAGCGGGCTATGGCTACACCTTC.

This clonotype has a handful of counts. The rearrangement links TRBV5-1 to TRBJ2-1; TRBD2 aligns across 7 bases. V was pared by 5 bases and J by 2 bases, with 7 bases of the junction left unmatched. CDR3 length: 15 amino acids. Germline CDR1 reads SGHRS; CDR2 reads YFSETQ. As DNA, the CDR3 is TGCGCCAGCAGTCCCGTGGGGGGGACCTACAATGAGCAGTTCTTC. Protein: CASSPVGGTYNEQFF.

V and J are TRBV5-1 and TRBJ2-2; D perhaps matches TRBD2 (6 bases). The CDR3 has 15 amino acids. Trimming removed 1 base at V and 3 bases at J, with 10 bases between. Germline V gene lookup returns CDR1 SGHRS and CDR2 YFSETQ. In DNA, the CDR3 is TGCGCCAGCAGCTTGAAGGCTAGCGACACCGGGGAGCTGTTTTTT. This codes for CASSLKASDTGELFF.

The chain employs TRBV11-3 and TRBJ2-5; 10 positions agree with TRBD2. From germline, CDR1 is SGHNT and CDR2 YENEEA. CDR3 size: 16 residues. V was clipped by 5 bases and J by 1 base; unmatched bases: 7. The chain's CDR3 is CASSPRTSGGQETQYF. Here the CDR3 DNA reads TGTGCCAGCAGCCCTCGGACTAGCGGAGGCCAAGAGACCCAGTACTTC.

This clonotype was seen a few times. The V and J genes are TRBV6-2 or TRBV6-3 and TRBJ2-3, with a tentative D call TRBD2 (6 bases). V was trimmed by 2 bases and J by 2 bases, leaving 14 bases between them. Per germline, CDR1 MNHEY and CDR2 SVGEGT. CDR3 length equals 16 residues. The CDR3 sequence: CASSYAGRSNTDTQYF. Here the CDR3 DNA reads TGTGCCAGCAGTTACGCGGGACGGTCGAACACAGATACGCAGTATTTT.